Reported below is one T cell receptor (beta chain). This record belongs to a study of blood T cell repertoires in COVID-19. Sequenced by immunoSEQ multiplex PCR; TCRdb stores in-frame clones only, minus some. The data contain 150,000 to 200,000 clones, 88% of them singletons. The germline gives CDR1 LGHDT, CDR2 YNNKEL (reference sequence). V gave up 0 bases and J gave up 0 bases, with 9 bases separating them. This CDR3 contains 15 residues. The sequence derives from a human donor in a cohort sampled during active COVID-19. This chain links TRBV3-1 (or the pseudogene TRBV3-2) with TRBJ2-7; perhaps TRBD1 as D (5 bases). Source material: peripheral blood. The CDR3 sequence: CASSQDRQLSYEQYF. Here the CDR3 DNA reads TGTGCCAGCAGCCAAGATAGACAGCTCTCCTACGAGCAGTACTTC.